This TCR beta chain was sequenced for a study of cytomegalovirus exposure and HLA in healthy donors. Germline V gene data show CDR1 as SGHAT and CDR2 as FQNNGV. CDR3 length equals 15 residues. V was pared by 5 bases and J by 8 bases, with 11 bases of the junction left unmatched. PCR employed 60 Vbeta and 13 Jbeta primers. Sequencing used immunoSEQ multiplex PCR; TCRdb keeps in-frame clones, though not all of them. In the table there are over 150,000 clones, approximately 80% of which are singletons. Although they were nominally healthy when sampled, donors likely had unrecorded immune exposures. A note on this clone: As yet, its antigen is unknown.

General study points: There were around 160 TCR beta chains listed as cytomegalovirus-associated. Later analysis indicated greater clonal expansion among HLA-associated TCR beta chains than among equally common other chains. Follow-up analysis seemed to connect common viral pathogens with several of the most significant clusters identified.

The TCR originated in a woman between 40 and 50 years old in good health and CMV-seronegative. Sequencing was done on a sample of PBMCs. The gene calls are TRBV11-2 and TRBJ1-4; TRBD1 aligns across 7 bases. The chain's CDR3 is CASSTVTGSSEKLFF. In nucleotides, the CDR3 is TGTGCCAGCAGCACTGTGACAGGGTCGAGCGAAAAACTGTTTTTT.